This T cell receptor beta chain was recovered during a study of blood T cell repertoires in COVID-19. On the study more broadly: Some COVID-19 samples were acute and others convalescent; all came from the United States, Italy and Spain. T cells, B-cell-depleted T cells, or PBMCs provided the cDNA or gDNA that served as material.

Authors' data handling: Amplified reference gene primers provided the basis for estimating nucleated cell counts. Assay: immunoSEQ multiplex PCR; the TCRdb copy retains only in-frame clones and omits some. V and J calls and clone size come straight from that table; D and trimming were deduced from the DNA. Seen here are fewer than 90,000 clones, 60% to 85% observed once, and the top ten hold about half. The clonotype originates from a human donor in a cohort sampled during active COVID-19. The sequenced sample consisted of peripheral blood.

The CDR3 spells CASRGPSQANQPQHF. As DNA, the CDR3 is TGTGCCAGCAGGGGGCCAAGTCAGGCCAATCAGCCCCAGCATTTT. The V gene is TRBV6-5, the J gene TRBJ1-5; tentatively, D is TRBD1 (5 bases). The CDR3 has 15 amino acids. The germline V gene has CDR1 MNHEY and CDR2 SVGAGI. The ends were cut back, 6 bases at V and 3 bases at J, with 15 bases in the middle.